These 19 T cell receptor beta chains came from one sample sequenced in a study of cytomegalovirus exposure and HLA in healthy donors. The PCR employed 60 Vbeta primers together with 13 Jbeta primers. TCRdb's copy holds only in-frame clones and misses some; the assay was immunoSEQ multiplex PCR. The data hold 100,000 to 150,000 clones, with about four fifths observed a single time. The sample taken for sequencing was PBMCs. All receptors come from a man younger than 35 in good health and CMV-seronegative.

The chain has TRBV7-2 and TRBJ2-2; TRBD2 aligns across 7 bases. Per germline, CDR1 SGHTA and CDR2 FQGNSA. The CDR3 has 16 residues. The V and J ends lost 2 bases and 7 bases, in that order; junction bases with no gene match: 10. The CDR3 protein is CASSLNLAESSGELFF. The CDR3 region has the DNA TGTGCCAGCAGCTTAAACCTAGCGGAGTCTAGCGGGGAGCTGTTTTTT.

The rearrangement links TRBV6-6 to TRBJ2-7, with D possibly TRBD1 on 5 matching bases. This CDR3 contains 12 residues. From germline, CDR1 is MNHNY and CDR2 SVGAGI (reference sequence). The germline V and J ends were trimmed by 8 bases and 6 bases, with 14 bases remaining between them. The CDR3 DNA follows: TGTGCCAGCGGCCCAATTGGGGCCGAGCAGTACTTC. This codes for CASGPIGAEQYF.

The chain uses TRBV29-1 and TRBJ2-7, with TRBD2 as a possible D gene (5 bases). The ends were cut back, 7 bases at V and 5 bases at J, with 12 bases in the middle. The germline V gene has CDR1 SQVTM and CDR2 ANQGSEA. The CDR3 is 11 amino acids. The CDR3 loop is CSGELGNEQYF. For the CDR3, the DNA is TGCAGCGGGGAGCTAGGTAACGAGCAGTACTTC.

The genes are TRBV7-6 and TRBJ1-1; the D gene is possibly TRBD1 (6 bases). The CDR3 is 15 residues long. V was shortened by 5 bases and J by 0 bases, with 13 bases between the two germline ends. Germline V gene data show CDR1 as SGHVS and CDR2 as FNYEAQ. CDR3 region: CASSLNRDLNTEAFF. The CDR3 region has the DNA TGTGCCAGCAGCCTTAACAGGGACCTGAACACTGAAGCTTTCTTT. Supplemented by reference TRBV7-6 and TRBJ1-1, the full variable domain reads GAGVSQSPRYKVTKRGQDVALRCDPISGHVSLYWYRQALGQGPEFLTYFNYEAQQDKSGLPNDRFSAERPEGSISTLTIQRTEQRDSAMYRCASSLNRDLNTEAFFGQGTRLTVV.

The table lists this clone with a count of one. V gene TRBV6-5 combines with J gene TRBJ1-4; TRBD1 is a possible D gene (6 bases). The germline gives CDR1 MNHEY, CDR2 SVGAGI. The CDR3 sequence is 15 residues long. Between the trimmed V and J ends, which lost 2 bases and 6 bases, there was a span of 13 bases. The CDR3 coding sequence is TGTGCCAGCAGTTACGGACAGTCAAGGGATGAAAAACTGTTTTTT. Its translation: CASSYGQSRDEKLFF.

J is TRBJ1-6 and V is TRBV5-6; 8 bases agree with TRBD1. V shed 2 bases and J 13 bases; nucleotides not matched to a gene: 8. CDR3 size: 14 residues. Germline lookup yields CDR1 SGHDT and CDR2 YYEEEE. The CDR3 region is CASSFTGGEGPLHF. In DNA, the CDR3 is TGTGCCAGCAGCTTCACAGGGGGAGAGGGTCCCCTCCACTTT.

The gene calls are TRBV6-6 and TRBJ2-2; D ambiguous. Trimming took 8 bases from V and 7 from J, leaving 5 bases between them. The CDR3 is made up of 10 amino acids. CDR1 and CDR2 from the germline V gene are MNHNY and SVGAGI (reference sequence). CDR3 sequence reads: CASSFGELFF. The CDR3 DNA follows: TGTGCCAGCTCATTCGGGGAGCTGTTTTTT.

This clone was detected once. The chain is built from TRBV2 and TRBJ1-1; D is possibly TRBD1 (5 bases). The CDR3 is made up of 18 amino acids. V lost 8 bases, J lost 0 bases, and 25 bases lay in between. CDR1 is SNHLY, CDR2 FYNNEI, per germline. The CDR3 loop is CASRGTFKETRLNTEAFF. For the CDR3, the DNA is TGTGCCAGCCGAGGGACTTTCAAGGAGACCCGATTGAACACTGAAGCTTTCTTT.

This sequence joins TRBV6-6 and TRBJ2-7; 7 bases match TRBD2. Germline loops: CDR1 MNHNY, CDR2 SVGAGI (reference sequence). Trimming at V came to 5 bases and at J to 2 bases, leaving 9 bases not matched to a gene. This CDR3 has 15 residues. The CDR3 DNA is TGTGCCAGCAGTACCACTAGCGCGCCTCCCTACGAGCAGTACTTC. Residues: CASSTTSAPPYEQYF.

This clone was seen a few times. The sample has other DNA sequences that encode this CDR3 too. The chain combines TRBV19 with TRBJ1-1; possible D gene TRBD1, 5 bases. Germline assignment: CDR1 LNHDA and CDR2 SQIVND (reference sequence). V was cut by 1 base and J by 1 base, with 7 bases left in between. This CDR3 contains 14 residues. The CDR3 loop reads CASSIAGGNTEAFF. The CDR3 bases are TGTGCCAGTAGTATAGCGGGGGGGAACACTGAAGCTTTCTTT.

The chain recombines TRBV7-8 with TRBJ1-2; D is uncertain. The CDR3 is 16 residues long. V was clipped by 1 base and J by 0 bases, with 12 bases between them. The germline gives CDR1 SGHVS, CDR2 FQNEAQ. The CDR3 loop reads CASSLGLDYSNYGYTF. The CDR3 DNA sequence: TGTGCCAGCAGCTTAGGGCTCGACTACTCTAACTATGGCTACACCTTC.

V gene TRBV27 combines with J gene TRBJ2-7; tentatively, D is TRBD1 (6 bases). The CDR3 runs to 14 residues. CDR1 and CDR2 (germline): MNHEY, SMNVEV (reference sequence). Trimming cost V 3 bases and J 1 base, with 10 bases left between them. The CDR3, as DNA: TGTGCCAGCAGTTTGGACAGCAAGTCCTACGAGCAGTACTTC. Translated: CASSLDSKSYEQYF.

The CDR3 bases are TGCAGTGGGGGCTCCCCCGAGACCCAGTACTTC. Its protein is CSGGSPETQYF. V and J are TRBV20-1 and TRBJ2-5; tentatively, D is TRBD1 (5 bases). From germline, CDR1 is DFQATT and CDR2 SNEGSKA (reference sequence). Trimming removed 7 bases at V and 5 bases at J, with 11 bases between. CDR3 length: 11 residues.

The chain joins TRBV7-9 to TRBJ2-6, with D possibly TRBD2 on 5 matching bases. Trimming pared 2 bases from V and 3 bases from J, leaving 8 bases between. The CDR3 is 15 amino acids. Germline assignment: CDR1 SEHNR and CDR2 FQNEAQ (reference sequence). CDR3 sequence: CASSLRGRGANVLTF. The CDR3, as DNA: TGTGCCAGCAGCTTACGAGGGCGTGGGGCCAACGTCCTGACTTTC. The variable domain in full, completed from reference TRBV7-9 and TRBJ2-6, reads DTGVSQNPRHKITKRGQNVTFRCDPISEHNRLYWYRQTLGQGPEFLTYFQNEAQLEKSRLLSDRFSAERPKGSFSTLEIQRTEQGDSAMYLCASSLRGRGANVLTFGAGSRLTVL.

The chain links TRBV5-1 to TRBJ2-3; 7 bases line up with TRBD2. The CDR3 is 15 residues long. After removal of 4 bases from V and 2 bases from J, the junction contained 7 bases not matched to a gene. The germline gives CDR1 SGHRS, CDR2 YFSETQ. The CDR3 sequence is CASSPGDYNTDTQYF. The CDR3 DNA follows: TGCGCCAGCAGCCCCGGGGACTACAACACAGATACGCAGTATTTT.

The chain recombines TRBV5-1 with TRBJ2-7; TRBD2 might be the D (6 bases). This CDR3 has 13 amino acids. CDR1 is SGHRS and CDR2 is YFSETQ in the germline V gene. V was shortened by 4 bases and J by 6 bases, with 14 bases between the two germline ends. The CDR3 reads CASSRDSPGEQYF. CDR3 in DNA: TGCGCCAGCAGCCGGGACTCCCCCGGCGAGCAGTACTTC.

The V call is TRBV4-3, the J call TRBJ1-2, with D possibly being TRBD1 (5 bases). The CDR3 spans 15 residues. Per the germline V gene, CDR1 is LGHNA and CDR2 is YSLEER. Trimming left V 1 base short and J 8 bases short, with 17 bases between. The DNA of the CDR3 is TGCGCCAGCAGCCAAGGGGGGACTACCGAGGGAGGCTACACCTTC. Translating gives CASSQGGTTEGGYTF.

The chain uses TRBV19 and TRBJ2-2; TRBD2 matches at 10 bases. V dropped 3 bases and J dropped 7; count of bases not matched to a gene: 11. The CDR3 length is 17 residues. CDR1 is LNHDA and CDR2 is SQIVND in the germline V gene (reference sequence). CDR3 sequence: CASSIPQVAGGNGELFF. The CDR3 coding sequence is TGTGCCAGTAGTATCCCCCAGGTAGCGGGGGGAAACGGGGAGCTGTTTTTT.

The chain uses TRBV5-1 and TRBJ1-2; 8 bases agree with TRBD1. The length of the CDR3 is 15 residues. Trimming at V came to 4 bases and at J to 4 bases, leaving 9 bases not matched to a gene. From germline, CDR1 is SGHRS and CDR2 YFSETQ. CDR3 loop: CASSLAGGSSYGYTF. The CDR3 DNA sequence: TGCGCCAGCAGCCTTGCAGGGGGCTCGAGCTATGGCTACACCTTC.